This record concerns one T cell receptor beta chain sequence. As yet, its antigen is unknown. The source of the sample is a study of cytomegalovirus exposure and HLA in healthy donors. The overall study: The platform used for the roughly 130 validation repertoires matched that of the 666 first-cohort repertoires, a later analysis reported.

The donors formed part of the approximately 120-subject validation cohort, distinct from the approximately 670-subject first cohort. Study-level points and caveats: Rare TCR sequences predominated, though certain public TCRs were found in many donors.

Data came from immunoSEQ multiplex PCR; TCRdb stores just in-frame clones and leaves some out. In the table there are about 120,000 clones, 88% of which are singletons. CDR1 is KGHSH, CDR2 LQKENI, per germline. The CDR3 totals 15 residues. Trimming cost V 3 bases and J 0 bases, with 9 bases left between them. The sequencing input was PBMCs. The source is a woman aged 18-29 years in good health and CMV-seropositive. The chain carries TRBV18 and TRBJ1-5, with D tentatively TRBD1 (6 bases). The DNA for the CDR3 is TGTGCCAGCTCACCCAGGGGAAATAGCAATCAGCCCCAGCATTTT. Protein: CASSPRGNSNQPQHF.